One sample yielded the 22 T cell receptor beta chains listed below, sequenced in a study of cytomegalovirus exposure and HLA in healthy donors. PCR employed 60 Vbeta and 13 Jbeta primers. Libraries were prepared by immunoSEQ multiplex PCR; TCRdb keeps only in-frame clonotypes and omits some of them. The sample records approximately 170,000 clones, over 80% being singletons. Sequencing was carried out using PBMCs. The origin of the receptors is a male donor in good health and CMV-seronegative.

This rearrangement joins TRBV5-5 to TRBJ1-1; a weak D match, TRBD1 (5 bases). CDR3 length: 14 residues. Germline CDR1 and CDR2: SGHKS and YYEKEE (reference sequence). Trimming shortened V by 0 bases and J by 2 bases, and 8 bases separated the two germline ends. CDR3: CASSLVQGNTEAFF. The CDR3 DNA reads TGTGCCAGCAGCTTGGTCCAGGGTAACACTGAAGCTTTCTTT. The full variable domain, completed using reference TRBV5-5 and TRBJ1-1, is DAGVTQSPTHLIKTRGQQVTLRCSPISGHKSVSWYQQVLGQGPQFIFQYYEKEERGRGNFPDRFSARQFPNYSSELNVNALLLGDSALYLCASSLVQGNTEAFFGQGTRLTVV.

V and J are TRBV2 and TRBJ2-7, with TRBD2 as a possible D gene (5 bases). This CDR3 is built from 15 residues. The V gene's germline CDR1 is SNHLY and CDR2 FYNNEI. With 3 bases removed from V and 3 bases from J, the gap between germline ends came to 15 bases. The CDR3 spells CASSESPGSYYEQYF. The DNA of the CDR3 is TGTGCCAGCAGTGAGTCCCCTGGGAGTTACTACGAGCAGTACTTC.

V gene TRBV25-1 combines with J gene TRBJ2-7; D possibly corresponds to TRBD1 (6 bases). V was clipped by 4 bases and J by 5 bases, with 15 bases between them. CDR1 and CDR2 (germline): MGHDK, SYGVNS. The CDR3 runs to 14 residues. The CDR3 sequence is CASSGPGAFHEQYF. The CDR3 DNA reads TGTGCCAGCAGTGGCCCAGGGGCTTTCCACGAGCAGTACTTC.

This clone has more than one count but fewer than ten. The chain uses TRBV28 and TRBJ1-1; 7 nucleotides line up with TRBD1. The germline gives CDR1 MDHEN, CDR2 SYDVKM. The CDR3 consists of 17 residues. With 6 bases clipped from V and 4 bases from J, the junction kept 17 bases outside the gene matches. This CDR3 is CASSPRQGGSWGTEAFF. CDR3 nucleotides: TGTGCCAGCAGCCCGAGACAGGGAGGATCTTGGGGCACTGAAGCTTTCTTT.

The CDR3 bases are TGTGCCAGCAGCTTAGCTGCTGGGGGGGGGCCCACCACAGATACGCAGTATTTT. Translation gives CASSLAAGGGPTTDTQYF. This chain joins TRBV7-9 and TRBJ2-3, with TRBD2 as a possible D gene (7 bases). The length of the CDR3 is 18 residues. In germline, CDR1 is SEHNR, CDR2 FQNEAQ (reference sequence). The V gene lost 0 bases and the J gene lost 2 bases, with 18 bases spanning the gap.

This rearrangement joins TRBV5-4 to TRBJ2-2, with D maybe TRBD1 (6 bases). In germline, CDR1 is SGHNT, CDR2 YYREEE (reference sequence). V was clipped by 1 base and J by 3 bases, with 10 bases between them. The CDR3 runs 15 residues. The CDR3 sequence: CASSLRTADTGELFF. In nucleotides, the CDR3 is TGTGCCAGCAGCTTGAGGACAGCAGACACCGGGGAGCTGTTTTTT.

The V gene is TRBV15, the J gene TRBJ2-2; 11 nucleotides line up with TRBD2. This CDR3 contains 16 residues. V lost 1 base and J lost 5; bases outside the gene matches: 3. Germline CDR1 reads LNHNV; CDR2 reads YYDKDF (reference sequence). The CDR3 DNA reads TGTGCCACCAGCAGAGGACTAGCGGGGTTTACCGGGGAGCTGTTTTTT. This encodes CATSRGLAGFTGELFF.

This rearrangement joins TRBV29-1 to TRBJ1-1; D remains ambiguous. Per the germline V gene, CDR1 is SQVTM and CDR2 is ANQGSEA. The CDR3 is 14 residues long. Trimming cost V 5 bases and J 0 bases, with 13 bases left between them. This CDR3 is CSVSLGNMNTEAFF. CDR3 bases: TGCAGCGTTTCCCTCGGGAATATGAACACTGAAGCTTTCTTT.

This rearrangement joins TRBV27 to TRBJ2-7, with TRBD1 as a possible D gene (5 bases). V lost 5 bases and J lost 1, with 18 bases in between. In germline, CDR1 is MNHEY, CDR2 SMNVEV (reference sequence). The CDR3 covers 16 residues. CDR3 protein: CASSPPGTGGSYEQYF. Written as DNA, the CDR3 is TGTGCCAGCAGTCCCCCCGGAACAGGCGGATCCTACGAGCAGTACTTC.

This chain joins TRBV27 and TRBJ1-6, with D perhaps matching TRBD1 (5 bases). Germline loops: CDR1 MNHEY, CDR2 SMNVEV (reference sequence). Trimming stripped 5 bases from V and 11 bases from J, with 16 bases between. The CDR3 consists of 14 residues. CDR3 loop: CASSRKTDQAPLHF. The CDR3, as DNA: TGTGCCAGCAGTCGCAAGACAGATCAGGCACCCCTCCACTTT.

This clone is a singleton in its sample. This chain links TRBV7-8 with TRBJ1-2; D is possibly TRBD1 (5 bases). Germline-derived CDR1 and CDR2 are SGHVS and FQNEAQ. This CDR3 has 18 amino acids. V was cut by 5 bases and J by 0 bases, with 22 bases left in between. The CDR3 loop is CASSPTTGRQPTNYGYTF. CDR3 nucleotide sequence: TGTGCCAGCAGCCCAACAACCGGGCGACAGCCAACTAACTATGGCTACACCTTC.

V gene TRBV19 combines with J gene TRBJ2-3; 7 bases line up with TRBD2. The V segment lost 6 bases and the J segment 2 bases; nucleotides outside the gene matches: 5. Germline CDR1 reads LNHDA; CDR2 reads SQIVND (reference sequence). The CDR3 spans 14 residues. The CDR3 loop is CASSQSGDTDTQYF. The CDR3 DNA reads as TGTGCCAGTAGCCAAAGCGGGGACACAGATACGCAGTATTTT.

The V gene is TRBV29-1, the J gene TRBJ1-6; D remains unclear. The CDR3 sequence is 13 residues long. Germline V gene sequence: CDR1 SQVTM, CDR2 ANQGSEA. The V gene lost 4 bases and the J gene lost 13 bases, with 17 bases spanning the gap. The chain's CDR3 is CSVGLERGYPLHF. The CDR3 DNA sequence: TGCAGCGTTGGACTGGAACGGGGTTACCCCCTCCACTTT.

The chain employs TRBV9 and TRBJ2-7; weak D call: TRBD2 (7 bases). The ends were cut back, 3 bases at V and 0 bases at J, with 19 bases in the middle. The CDR3 has 17 residues. The germline V gene encodes CDR1 SGDLS and CDR2 YYNGEE. CDR3 loop: CASSGVAGGGPSYEQYF. The CDR3, as DNA: TGTGCCAGCAGCGGAGTAGCTGGCGGGGGCCCCTCCTACGAGCAGTACTTC.

The chain links TRBV5-1 to TRBJ2-7; TRBD1 matches at 9 bases. The germline V gene has CDR1 SGHRS and CDR2 YFSETQ. This CDR3 comprises 15 residues. The trim removed 0 bases at V and 4 bases at J, leaving 5 bases unmatched. For the CDR3, the DNA is TGCGCCAGCAGCTTGGCCTCGGACAGGGGATACGAGCAGTACTTC. It codes for CASSLASDRGYEQYF.

The chain joins TRBV10-3 to TRBJ1-1; the D gene is possibly TRBD1 (5 bases). The V gene's germline CDR1 is ENHRY and CDR2 SYGVKD. This CDR3 comprises 12 residues. V dropped 4 bases and J dropped 8 bases, with 11 bases sitting between them. CDR3 nucleotide sequence: TGTGCCATCAGTGGGAGGGGTTGGGAAGCTTTCTTT. The encoded protein is CAISGRGWEAFF.

The genes are TRBV7-9 and TRBJ1-2; D might be TRBD1 (6 bases). The CDR3 is 15 residues long. The V gene lost 2 bases and the J gene lost 6 bases, with 16 bases spanning the gap. The V gene's germline CDR1 is SEHNR and CDR2 FQNEAQ (reference sequence). The chain's CDR3 is CASSLYREPPDGYTF. CDR3 nucleotide sequence: TGTGCCAGCAGCTTATACAGGGAGCCCCCCGATGGCTACACCTTC.

CDR3 nucleotides: TGTGCCAGCAGCTTAGCGGGGGGGCCAGATACGCAGTATTTT. It yields the protein CASSLAGGPDTQYF. The chain employs TRBV11-2 and TRBJ2-3; 8 bases are a match to TRBD2. Trimming cost V 1 base and J 4 bases; bases outside gene matches: 1. The length of the CDR3 is 14 residues. Germline CDR1 is SGHAT and CDR2 is FQNNGV.

The chain joins TRBV18 to TRBJ2-7; tentatively, D is TRBD2 (5 bases). Trimming pared 3 bases from V and 4 bases from J, leaving 16 bases between. Germline V gene sequence: CDR1 KGHSH, CDR2 LQKENI. This CDR3 is 15 amino acids long. CDR3 region: CASSPRQSGGYEQYF. The CDR3 nucleotides are TGTGCCAGCTCACCTCGCCAGTCCGGAGGTTACGAGCAGTACTTC. The whole variable domain, filled in from reference TRBV18 and TRBJ2-7, reads NAGVMQNPRHLVRRRGQEARLRCSPMKGHSHVYWYRQLPEEGLKFMVYLQKENIIDESGMPKERFSAEFPKEGPSILRIQQVVRGDSAAYFCASSPRQSGGYEQYFGPGTRLTVT.

This clone has only one observation. This chain joins TRBV6-6 and TRBJ1-6; D is uncertain. Germline V CDR1 and CDR2: MNHNY, SVGAGI (reference sequence). V was shortened by 4 bases and J by 0 bases, with 10 bases between the two germline ends. CDR3 size: 16 residues. The CDR3 spells CASSSLQSSYNSPLHF. CDR3 bases: TGTGCCAGCAGTTCCCTACAGAGCTCCTATAATTCACCCCTCCACTTT.

The chain combines TRBV5-1 with TRBJ1-4; D is undetermined. The CDR3 runs to 15 residues. CDR1 is SGHRS and CDR2 is YFSETQ in the germline V gene. The V end lost 3 bases, the J end lost 0 bases, and 9 bases lay between the germline ends. Here the CDR3 DNA reads TGCGCCAGCAGCTCTTTCTCAGCAACTAATGAAAAACTGTTTTTT. Its translation: CASSSFSATNEKLFF.

There are a few counts of this clone. The chain combines TRBV6-1 with TRBJ1-2; TRBD1 is a possible D gene (6 bases). Germline CDR1 MNHNS, CDR2 SASEGT. Trimming removed 0 bases from V and 4 bases from J, with 12 bases in between. This CDR3 region has 15 residues. CDR3 loop: CASSEAQGGVYGYTF. The CDR3 nucleotides read TGTGCCAGCAGTGAAGCACAGGGTGGAGTCTATGGCTACACCTTC.